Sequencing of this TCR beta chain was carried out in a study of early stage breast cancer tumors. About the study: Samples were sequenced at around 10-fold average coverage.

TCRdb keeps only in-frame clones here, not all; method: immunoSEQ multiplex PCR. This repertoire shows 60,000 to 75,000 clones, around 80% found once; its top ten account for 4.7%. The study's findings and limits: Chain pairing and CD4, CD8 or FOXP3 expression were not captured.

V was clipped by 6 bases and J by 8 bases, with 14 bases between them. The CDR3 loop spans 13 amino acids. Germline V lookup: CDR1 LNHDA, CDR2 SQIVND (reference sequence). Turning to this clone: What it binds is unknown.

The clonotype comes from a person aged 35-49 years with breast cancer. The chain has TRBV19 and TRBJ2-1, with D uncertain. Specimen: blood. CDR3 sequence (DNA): TGTGCCAGTAGCACCGGGCTCACCTATGAGCAGTTCTTC. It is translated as CASSTGLTYEQFF.